The 26 T cell receptor beta chains reported below all come from one sample, sequenced in a study of blood T cell repertoires in COVID-19. The data were produced by immunoSEQ multiplex PCR, yet TCRdb's version contains in-frame clones alone and is incomplete. The repertoire has more than 130,000 clones, roughly four fifths of them found once; the top ten carry about 7%. The specimen was peripheral blood. The receptors were gathered from a human donor in a cohort sampled during active COVID-19.

The chain carries TRBV11-3 and TRBJ2-7; 8 nucleotides align to TRBD1. Per the germline V gene, CDR1 is SGHNT and CDR2 is YENEEA. The CDR3 runs to 14 residues. V lost 5 bases to trimming and J lost 0 bases; unmatched junction nucleotides: 3. The CDR3 sequence: CASSPDRASYEQYF. For the CDR3, the DNA is TGTGCCAGCAGCCCGGACAGGGCCTCCTACGAGCAGTACTTC.

This clone was detected a few times. This sequence joins TRBV10-1 and TRBJ1-2; a possible D gene is TRBD1 (5 bases). Trimming took off 4 bases at V and 3 bases at J, with 12 bases between the two ends. Looked up from germline, CDR1 is WNHNN and CDR2 is SYGVQD (reference sequence). The CDR3 runs to 14 residues. CDR3 in amino acids: CASSGGEWDYGYTF. For the CDR3, the DNA is TGCGCCAGCAGTGGGGGCGAGTGGGACTATGGCTACACCTTC.

The chain couples TRBV13 to TRBJ2-5; 10 bases are shared with TRBD2. The CDR3 consists of 13 residues. Germline V gene sequence: CDR1 PRHDT, CDR2 FYEKMQ (reference sequence). V was clipped by 7 bases and J by 3 bases; unmatched bases: 2. CDR3 nucleotide sequence: TGTGCCAGCACGCTAGCGGGGGAAGAGACCCAGTACTTC. This codes for CASTLAGEETQYF.

This chain uses TRBV9 with TRBJ2-5, with D possibly being TRBD2 (7 bases). Germline loops: CDR1 SGDLS, CDR2 YYNGEE. Trimming removed 0 bases at V and 3 bases at J, with 15 bases between. This CDR3 has 16 residues. The CDR3, as DNA: TGTGCCAGCAGCGTAGGGGCGGGGGCCGTGGAAGAGACCCAGTACTTC. As protein: CASSVGAGAVEETQYF.

This chain joins TRBV5-5 and TRBJ2-5; D may be TRBD1 (6 bases). There are 15 residues in the CDR3. CDR1 SGHKS and CDR2 YYEKEE come from the germline V gene (reference sequence). With 4 bases removed from V and 1 base from J, the gap between germline ends came to 14 bases. The CDR3 sequence: CASSQRQGFQETQYF. CDR3 DNA: TGTGCCAGCAGCCAACGCCAGGGGTTCCAAGAGACCCAGTACTTC.

This chain joins TRBV6-5 and TRBJ1-4, with 8 bases identical to TRBD1. Germline loops: CDR1 MNHEY, CDR2 SVGAGI. The junction had 6 bases not matched to a gene; V was cut back by 6 bases and J by 6 bases. The CDR3 consists of 14 residues. The CDR3 region is CASSLTGADEKLFF. CDR3 in DNA: TGTGCCAGCAGCCTGACAGGGGCTGATGAAAAACTGTTTTTT.

The chain combines TRBV7-2 with TRBJ2-5, with TRBD1 identical over 9 bases. CDR3 length: 19 amino acids. With V trimmed by 5 bases and J by 3 bases, 19 bases remained unmatched. Germline CDR1 is SGHTA and CDR2 is FQGNSA. DNA for the CDR3: TGTGCCAGCAGCCTGGCCCTCGCTTCCGGGACAGGGAGGAAAGAGACCCAGTACTTC. Its protein is CASSLALASGTGRKETQYF. The whole variable domain, filled in from reference TRBV7-2 and TRBJ2-5, reads GAGVSQSPSNKVTEKGKDVELRCDPISGHTALYWYRQSLGQGLEFLIYFQGNSAPDKSGLPSDRFSAERTGGSVSTLTIQRTQQEDSAVYLCASSLALASGTGRKETQYFGPGTRLLVL.

This sequence joins TRBV5-1 and TRBJ1-2, with a tentative D call TRBD1 (5 bases). This CDR3 is built from 13 residues. Trimming shortened V by 8 bases and J by 6 bases, and 17 bases separated the two germline ends. Germline CDR1 SGHRS, CDR2 YFSETQ. The CDR3 nucleotides read TGCGCCAGTAGCCGTGGGGGGACGGATGGCTACACCTTC. It is translated as CASSRGGTDGYTF.

In DNA, the CDR3 is TGTGCCAGCTCACCACAAAAGGACAGGGCGCATTCACCCCTCCACTTT. Amino acid sequence: CASSPQKDRAHSPLHF. V usage is TRBV18 and J usage is TRBJ1-6; 8 bases are shared with TRBD1. Looked up from germline, CDR1 is KGHSH and CDR2 is LQKENI. V was pared by 1 base and J by 8 bases, with 7 bases of the junction left unmatched. CDR3 length: 16 residues.

The rearrangement joins TRBV3-1 (or the pseudogene TRBV3-2) to TRBJ2-1; TRBD2 aligns across 11 bases. Germline CDR1 is LGHDT and CDR2 is YNNKEL (reference sequence). This CDR3 spans 15 amino acids. The trim removed 0 bases at V and 10 bases at J, leaving 5 bases unmatched. This chain's CDR3 is CASSQDSGGATEQFF. CDR3 nucleotides: TGTGCCAGCAGCCAAGATAGCGGGGGGGCCACAGAGCAGTTCTTC.

The chain carries TRBV9 and TRBJ2-1, with TRBD1 identical over 12 bases. This CDR3 is 17 amino acids long. Germline assignment: CDR1 SGDLS and CDR2 YYNGEE. V gave up 7 bases and J gave up 4 bases; unmatched junction bases: 12. The CDR3 region is CASGHQGGQGAYNEQFF. Written as DNA, the CDR3 is TGTGCCAGCGGTCACCAAGGGGGACAGGGGGCTTACAATGAGCAGTTCTTC.

The CDR3 DNA is TGTGCCAGCAGCCCCCGGGCAGGGGTGAACACCGGGGAGCTGTTTTTT. It is translated as CASSPRAGVNTGELFF. This chain connects TRBV7-2 to TRBJ2-2, with D possibly TRBD1 on 6 matching bases. Looked up from germline, CDR1 is SGHTA and CDR2 is FQGNSA. V lost 5 bases and J lost 1, with 14 bases in between. This CDR3 is built from 16 residues. Together with reference TRBV7-2 and TRBJ2-2, the CDR3 gives the full variable domain: GAGVSQSPSNKVTEKGKDVELRCDPISGHTALYWYRQSLGQGLEFLIYFQGNSAPDKSGLPSDRFSAERTGGSVSTLTIQRTQQEDSAVYLCASSPRAGVNTGELFFGEGSRLTVL.

This clone showed up just once. This chain links TRBV9 with TRBJ1-2; 11 bases fit TRBD1. The CDR3 runs to 14 residues. In germline, CDR1 is SGDLS, CDR2 YYNGEE. After removal of 6 bases from V and 7 bases from J, the junction contained 8 bases not matched to a gene. This CDR3 is CASTLKDRGLGYTF. The CDR3, as DNA: TGTGCCAGCACCCTGAAGGACAGGGGGCTTGGCTACACCTTC.

J is TRBJ1-3 and V is TRBV19; D unresolved. V shed 0 bases and J shed 2 bases, with 11 bases lying between them. CDR1 is LNHDA and CDR2 is SQIVND in the germline V gene (reference sequence). The CDR3 sequence is 16 residues long. The CDR3 spells CASSIEANPTGNTIYF. The CDR3 nucleotides read TGTGCCAGTAGTATAGAAGCCAACCCCACTGGAAACACCATATATTTT. Together with reference TRBV19 and TRBJ1-3, the CDR3 gives the full variable domain: DGGITQSPKYLFRKEGQNVTLSCEQNLNHDAMYWYRQDPGQGLRLIYYSQIVNDFQKGDIAEGYSVSREKKESFPLTVTSAQKNPTAFYLCASSIEANPTGNTIYFGEGSWLTVV.

The chain is built from TRBV14 and TRBJ1-2; D remains ambiguous. The CDR3 loop spans 15 amino acids. Between the trimmed V and J ends, which lost 1 base and 4 bases, there was a span of 13 bases. The germline gives CDR1 SGHDN, CDR2 FVKESK. CDR3 DNA sequence: TGTGCCAGCAGCCAAGGAGTAAACGAAATCTATGGCTACACCTTC. Translating gives CASSQGVNEIYGYTF. Filled out from reference TRBV14 and TRBJ1-2, the complete variable domain reads EAGVTQFPSHSVIEKGQTVTLRCDPISGHDNLYWYRRVMGKEIKFLLHFVKESKQDESGMPNNRFLAERTGGTYSTLKVQPAELEDSGVYFCASSQGVNEIYGYTFGSGTRLTVV.

Concerning this clone itself: The sample contains more than one DNA sequence encoding this CDR3. The V call is TRBV6-2 or TRBV6-3, the J call TRBJ1-5; 9 positions match TRBD1. The CDR3 runs 17 residues. In germline, CDR1 is MNHEY, CDR2 SVGEGT. V dropped 6 bases and J dropped 0; count of bases not matched to a gene: 9. CDR3: CASSTTGTGNSNQPQHF. The CDR3, as DNA: TGTGCCAGCAGCACAACCGGGACAGGGAATAGCAATCAGCCCCAGCATTTT.

The genes are TRBV10-3 and TRBJ2-3; 7 bases match TRBD2. The germline V gene has CDR1 ENHRY and CDR2 SYGVKD. The CDR3 totals 14 residues. J gave up 3 bases and V 8 bases, and 8 bases lay outside the gene matches. The CDR3 here is CAISEAGKTDTQYF. The CDR3 coding sequence is TGTGCCATCTCAGAAGCGGGGAAGACAGATACGCAGTATTTT.

The chain has TRBV28 and TRBJ2-2, with 8 nucleotides matching TRBD1. V lost 6 bases and J lost 2; bases outside the gene matches: 5. Germline lookup yields CDR1 MDHEN and CDR2 SYDVKM. There are 15 residues in the CDR3. The CDR3 nucleotides are TGTGCCAGCAGGGTGGGACAGGCTAACACCGGGGAGCTGTTTTTT. Translation: CASRVGQANTGELFF.

The chain has TRBV9 and TRBJ1-1; D unresolved. The ends were cut back, 4 bases at V and 4 bases at J, with 11 bases in the middle. Germline assignment: CDR1 SGDLS and CDR2 YYNGEE. CDR3 length: 13 residues. For the CDR3, the DNA is TGTGCCAGCAGCTCCGGGATGGGCACTGAAGCTTTCTTT. Its translation is CASSSGMGTEAFF.

This chain connects TRBV6-5 to TRBJ2-7; a possible D gene is TRBD1 (5 bases). The CDR3 spans 13 residues. Trimming took 6 bases from V and 3 from J, leaving 12 bases between them. Germline CDR1 and CDR2: MNHEY and SVGAGI. The CDR3 is CASRASGNYEQYF. As DNA, the CDR3 is TGTGCCAGCAGGGCTTCAGGGAACTACGAGCAGTACTTC.

The chain has TRBV10-3 and TRBJ1-3; D is unresolved. The CDR3 runs 13 residues. Germline V gene lookup returns CDR1 ENHRY and CDR2 SYGVKD. Trimming took 8 bases from V and 1 from J, leaving 9 bases between them. The CDR3 region has the DNA TGTGCCATCGGTGCAGAATCTGGAAACACCATATATTTT. This gives the protein CAIGAESGNTIYF.

The V gene is TRBV3-1 (or the pseudogene TRBV3-2), the J gene TRBJ1-1; D might be TRBD1 (5 bases). The V end lost 4 bases, the J end lost 5 bases, and 17 bases lay between the germline ends. Germline CDR1 reads LGHDT; CDR2 reads YNNKEL (reference sequence). The CDR3 covers 15 residues. The CDR3 coding sequence is TGTGCCAGCAGCCCGTCGGGAGAAAGGGGAACTGAAGCTTTCTTT. Translation: CASSPSGERGTEAFF.

This clone was counted between two and nine times. This chain connects TRBV21-1 to TRBJ2-7; TRBD2, the table's D call, was not compared with the DNA. TRBV21-1 is annotated as a pseudogene. CDR3 length: 15 amino acids. As DNA, the CDR3 is TGTGCCAGCAGCAAAGATAAGCGAGGGAGTCGCGAGCAGTACTTC. Translated, it gives CASSKDKRGSREQYF.

This clone occurred a few times. This chain links TRBV11-2 with TRBJ1-6, with 8 bases that match TRBD1. Trimming at V came to 4 bases and at J to 0 bases, leaving 2 bases not matched to a gene. Germline values: CDR1 SGHAT, CDR2 FQNNGV. The CDR3 has 16 amino acids. CDR3 amino acids: CASSWTGISYNSPLHF. The CDR3 DNA reads as TGTGCCAGCAGCTGGACAGGGATCTCCTATAATTCACCCCTCCACTTT.

V usage is TRBV15 and J usage is TRBJ1-1; 7 nucleotides align to TRBD1. The CDR3 is 14 residues long. Per the germline V gene, CDR1 is LNHNV and CDR2 is YYDKDF (reference sequence). The J segment lost 1 base and the V segment lost 2 bases, leaving 1 base of the junction unmatched. CDR3 bases: TGTGCCACCAGCAGAACAGGGGAGAACACTGAAGCTTTCTTT. It yields the protein CATSRTGENTEAFF.

V gene TRBV3-1 (or the pseudogene TRBV3-2) combines with J gene TRBJ2-2; a possible D gene is TRBD1 (5 bases). Germline CDR1 is LGHDT and CDR2 is YNNKEL (reference sequence). CDR3 length: 15 amino acids. V was cut by 1 base and J by 1 base, with 7 bases left in between. The CDR3 protein is CASSQGRGNTGELFF. In DNA form, the CDR3 reads TGTGCCAGCAGCCAAGGAAGGGGGAACACCGGGGAGCTGTTTTTT.